These 27 T cell receptor beta chains originate from one sample sequenced in a study of cytomegalovirus exposure and HLA in healthy donors. A multiplex PCR was run with 60 Vbeta primers and 13 Jbeta primers. Assay used: immunoSEQ multiplex PCR; TCRdb lists only in-frame clones, some missing. The table lists about 120,000 clones, around 80% of them singletons. Sequencing was carried out using PBMCs. These receptors all stem from a female donor in good health and CMV-seronegative.

The rearrangement uses TRBV2 and TRBJ1-2, with TRBD1 identical over 9 bases. Germline loops: CDR1 SNHLY, CDR2 FYNNEI. The junction had 2 bases not matched to a gene; V was cut back by 5 bases and J by 4 bases. This CDR3 spans 13 amino acids. The CDR3 DNA reads as TGTGCCAGCAGTACAGGGGGCCCCTATGGCTACACCTTC. Its translation is CASSTGGPYGYTF.

The rearrangement uses TRBV5-4 and TRBJ2-1; 9 bases align to TRBD2. CDR3 size: 16 residues. Looked up from germline, CDR1 is SGHNT and CDR2 is YYREEE (reference sequence). V lost 4 bases, J lost 4 bases, and 9 bases stayed unmatched. In nucleotides, the CDR3 is TGTGCCAGCAGCCGTCACGAGACTAGCGGTTACAATGAGCAGTTCTTC. As protein: CASSRHETSGYNEQFF.

J is TRBJ1-5 and V is TRBV30; 7 bases agree with TRBD1. Trimming removed 2 bases from V and 4 bases from J; junction bases left unmatched: 5. Germline assignment: CDR1 GTSNPN and CDR2 SVGIG (reference sequence). The CDR3 totals 14 residues. CDR3 sequence reads: CAWSRTGLNQPQHF. In DNA form, the CDR3 reads TGTGCCTGGAGTCGGACAGGCCTGAATCAGCCCCAGCATTTT.

J is TRBJ1-1 and V is TRBV18; possibly TRBD1 for D (6 bases). The CDR3 has 14 amino acids. Germline CDR1 and CDR2: KGHSH and LQKENI. V lost 5 bases to trimming and J lost 4 bases, with 14 bases between them. CDR3 region: CASSLEGGGTEAFF. The CDR3 bases are TGTGCCAGCTCATTAGAAGGGGGTGGCACTGAAGCTTTCTTT.

The chain couples TRBV29-1 to TRBJ1-1, with TRBD1 as a possible D gene (6 bases). The germline V gene has CDR1 SQVTM and CDR2 ANQGSEA. Trimming removed 7 bases from V and 0 bases from J, with 18 bases in between. The CDR3 totals 15 residues. For the CDR3, the DNA is TGCAGCGGAGAGGGGCCGGGGACAATGAACACTGAAGCTTTCTTT. Its protein is CSGEGPGTMNTEAFF.

J is TRBJ2-5 and V is TRBV6-1; 7 bases fit TRBD1. This CDR3 has 14 amino acids. Trimming took 6 bases from V and 0 from J; bases not matched to a gene: 4. In germline, CDR1 is MNHNS, CDR2 SASEGT. For the CDR3, the DNA is TGTGCCAGCAGCCCACAGGGGTACCAAGAGACCCAGTACTTC. Translating it yields CASSPQGYQETQYF.

The chain links TRBV7-3 to TRBJ2-1; TRBD2 matches 7 bases. Germline V gives CDR1 SGHTA, CDR2 FQGTGA. V lost 5 bases to trimming and J lost 4 bases; unmatched junction nucleotides: 8. The CDR3 length is 15 residues. The CDR3 loop is CASSPSSGLYNEQFF. The DNA for the CDR3 is TGTGCCAGCAGCCCCTCTAGCGGCCTATACAATGAGCAGTTCTTC.

V usage is TRBV19 and J usage is TRBJ2-5; 7 nucleotides match TRBD2. Germline CDR1 LNHDA, CDR2 SQIVND (reference sequence). The CDR3 loop spans 14 amino acids. V gave up 6 bases and J gave up 5 bases; unmatched junction bases: 9. CDR3 in amino acids: CASRLWGGDETQYF. The CDR3, as DNA: TGTGCCAGTAGACTATGGGGGGGTGACGAGACCCAGTACTTC.

The chain couples TRBV2 to TRBJ2-5, with TRBD2 as a possible D gene (5 bases). Trimming took off 4 bases at V and 12 bases at J, with 12 bases between the two ends. This CDR3 is built from 11 residues. The V gene's germline CDR1 is SNHLY and CDR2 FYNNEI. In nucleotides, the CDR3 is TGTGCCAGCAGTGTCTCGCTGAGGGAGTACTTC. Translating it yields CASSVSLREYF.

The chain couples TRBV2 to TRBJ1-2, with D perhaps TRBD1 (6 bases). Trimming took off 8 bases at V and 0 bases at J, with 13 bases between the two ends. Germline CDR1 reads SNHLY; CDR2 reads FYNNEI. The CDR3 spans 14 residues. CDR3 DNA sequence: TGTGCCAGCCTAGACAGGATTACTAACTATGGCTACACCTTC. This translates into CASLDRITNYGYTF.

There are a few counts of this clone. The V and J genes are TRBV5-6 and TRBJ1-1; a weak D match, TRBD1 (6 bases). Germline V gene sequence: CDR1 SGHDT, CDR2 YYEEEE. V lost 0 bases to trimming and J lost 3 bases, with 12 bases between them. The CDR3 consists of 15 residues. CDR3 region: CASSLVRGWDTEAFF. The CDR3 coding sequence is TGTGCCAGCAGCTTGGTCAGGGGCTGGGACACTGAAGCTTTCTTT.

This rearrangement joins TRBV28 to TRBJ2-2, with TRBD2 matching over 9 bases. CDR1 MDHEN and CDR2 SYDVKM come from the germline V gene. The CDR3 runs to 15 residues. V was clipped by 8 bases and J by 6 bases; unmatched bases: 10. In DNA, the CDR3 is TGTGCCAGCTGGGGGGAGCGGGAGGCCCCCGGGGAGCTGTTTTTT. It translates to CASWGEREAPGELFF.

In this sample, this clone turned up once. This rearrangement joins TRBV7-9 to TRBJ2-3; a possible D gene is TRBD2 (6 bases). Germline loops: CDR1 SEHNR, CDR2 FQNEAQ (reference sequence). Trimming took 5 bases from V and 5 from J, leaving 20 bases between them. The CDR3 covers 16 residues. Written as DNA, the CDR3 is TGTGCCAGCAGCCCTCGAAGGCCGGAGGGTGGAGATACGCAGTATTTT. Its protein product is CASSPRRPEGGDTQYF.

The V gene is TRBV28, the J gene TRBJ2-5, with D maybe TRBD1 (5 bases). Trimming pared 6 bases from V and 5 bases from J, leaving 16 bases between. The CDR3 is 14 residues long. Germline CDR1 is MDHEN and CDR2 is SYDVKM. CDR3 sequence (DNA): TGTGCCAGCAGGGTTATAGGGGTACTCGAGACCCAGTACTTC. Protein product: CASRVIGVLETQYF.

This clone was counted between two and nine times. The V and J genes are TRBV9 and TRBJ1-5; D ambiguous. The CDR3 contains 14 residues. CDR1 and CDR2 from the germline V gene are SGDLS and YYNGEE. V was cut by 4 bases and J by 6 bases, with 14 bases left in between. CDR3 DNA sequence: TGTGCCAGCAGCCCGCGTGCGGGGTTTCAGCCCCAGCATTTT. Translated, it gives CASSPRAGFQPQHF.

J is TRBJ1-5 and V is TRBV18, with D perhaps TRBD1 (6 bases). Looked up from germline, CDR1 is KGHSH and CDR2 is LQKENI. The CDR3 is made up of 18 amino acids. The germline V and J ends were trimmed by 3 bases and 1 base, with 19 bases remaining between them. This chain's CDR3 is CASSPTGFLGRSNQPQHF. CDR3 nucleotides: TGTGCCAGCTCACCTACAGGGTTTTTGGGCAGGAGCAATCAGCCCCAGCATTTT.

The chain recombines TRBV6-4 with TRBJ2-4, with 7 bases fitting TRBD2. The CDR3 extends over 18 amino acids. Germline lookup yields CDR1 MRHNA and CDR2 SNTAGT. The J segment lost 0 bases and the V segment lost 0 bases, leaving 8 bases of the junction unmatched. The chain's CDR3 is CASSDSPSGKLAKNIQYF. DNA of the CDR3: TGTGCCAGCAGTGACTCCCCTAGCGGAAAATTAGCCAAAAACATTCAGTACTTC.

This rearrangement joins TRBV5-4 to TRBJ2-7, with 13 bases matching TRBD2. This CDR3 has 15 residues. V lost 5 bases to trimming and J lost 3 bases; unmatched junction nucleotides: 5. Germline V lookup: CDR1 SGHNT, CDR2 YYREEE (reference sequence). The CDR3 is CASSERTSGGYEQYF. Here the CDR3 DNA reads TGTGCCAGCAGTGAGAGGACTAGCGGGGGCTACGAGCAGTACTTC. Looking up the rest from reference TRBV5-4 and TRBJ2-7 gives the full variable domain: ETGVTQSPTHLIKTRGQQVTLRCSSQSGHNTVSWYQQALGQGPQFIFQYYREEENGRGNFPPRFSGLQFPNYSSELNVNALELDDSALYLCASSERTSGGYEQYFGPGTRLTVT.

This clone was seen only a few times. CDR3 residues: CASSEVGLSLHF. CDR3 DNA sequence: TGTGCCAGCAGTGAGGTTGGTCTATCCCTCCACTTT. The rearrangement uses TRBV25-1 and TRBJ1-6; D ambiguous. CDR3 length: 12 residues. The germline V gene has CDR1 MGHDK and CDR2 SYGVNS. Between the trimmed V and J ends, which lost 3 bases and 14 bases, there was a span of 11 bases.

This clone was detected only a few times. V and J are TRBV6-1 and TRBJ2-7; 9 nucleotides agree with TRBD1. The CDR3 is made up of 14 amino acids. Looked up from germline, CDR1 is MNHNS and CDR2 is SASEGT. The junction had 9 bases not matched to a gene; V was cut back by 5 bases and J by 7 bases. CDR3 in amino acids: CASSNQQGAREQYF. DNA for the CDR3: TGTGCCAGCAGTAATCAACAGGGGGCGAGGGAGCAGTACTTC.

The CDR3 DNA reads as TGTGCCAGCAGTGACTCTCCAGGACTAGCGGGCAATGAGCAGTTCTTC. It codes for CASSDSPGLAGNEQFF. The chain recombines TRBV6-4 with TRBJ2-1; 11 bases align to TRBD2. The CDR3 has 16 residues. V was pared by 0 bases and J by 6 bases, with 4 bases of the junction left unmatched. Per the germline V gene, CDR1 is MRHNA and CDR2 is SNTAGT.

The chain couples TRBV9 to TRBJ2-1, with a weak D call TRBD2 (7 bases). The CDR3 consists of 15 residues. Per germline, CDR1 SGDLS and CDR2 YYNGEE. The V gene lost 7 bases and the J gene lost 4 bases, with 18 bases spanning the gap. The CDR3 sequence: CASATEGGGYNEQFF. The CDR3 region has the DNA TGTGCCAGCGCGACCGAGGGGGGAGGGTACAATGAGCAGTTCTTC.

The chain is built from TRBV25-1 and TRBJ1-6; TRBD1 aligns across 9 bases. Germline V lookup: CDR1 MGHDK, CDR2 SYGVNS. CDR3 length: 15 residues. Trimming cost V 3 bases and J 5 bases; bases outside gene matches: 2. CDR3 protein: CASSDRTGDNSPLHF. The CDR3 DNA follows: TGTGCCAGCAGTGACAGGACAGGGGATAATTCACCCCTCCACTTT.

This rearrangement joins TRBV27 to TRBJ2-1; D is perhaps TRBD1 (6 bases). Per the germline V gene, CDR1 is MNHEY and CDR2 is SMNVEV (reference sequence). The CDR3 loop spans 12 amino acids. V lost 3 bases to trimming and J lost 11 bases, with 11 bases between them. Here the CDR3 reads CASSFQQGKQFF. For the CDR3, the DNA is TGTGCCAGCAGTTTCCAACAGGGCAAGCAGTTCTTC.

CDR3 DNA: TGTGCCAGCAGCCCGCGGACTAGCGGGGGGCATACTAGCACAGATACGCAGTATTTT. It is translated as CASSPRTSGGHTSTDTQYF. The rearrangement uses TRBV7-9 and TRBJ2-3; 14 nucleotides agree with TRBD2. Looked up from germline, CDR1 is SEHNR and CDR2 is FQNEAQ (reference sequence). The CDR3 extends over 19 amino acids. The V segment lost 5 bases and the J segment 0 bases; nucleotides outside the gene matches: 10.

The rearrangement joins TRBV19 to TRBJ1-2, with 9 bases lining up with TRBD1. This CDR3 is 15 amino acids long. J was trimmed by 8 bases and V by 5 bases; bases with no gene match: 12. The germline gives CDR1 LNHDA, CDR2 SQIVND (reference sequence). This chain's CDR3 is CASSRPPQGAGGYTF. As DNA, the CDR3 is TGTGCCAGTAGTCGACCCCCACAGGGGGCTGGAGGCTACACCTTC.

This clone was counted a few times. This rearrangement joins TRBV5-1 to TRBJ2-1; 7 positions match TRBD1. The CDR3 consists of 14 residues. CDR1 is SGHRS and CDR2 is YFSETQ in the germline V gene. V shed 4 bases and J 5 bases; nucleotides not matched to a gene: 6. The CDR3 sequence is CASSLGTANNEQFF. The CDR3 nucleotides are TGCGCCAGCAGCCTAGGGACAGCAAACAATGAGCAGTTCTTC.